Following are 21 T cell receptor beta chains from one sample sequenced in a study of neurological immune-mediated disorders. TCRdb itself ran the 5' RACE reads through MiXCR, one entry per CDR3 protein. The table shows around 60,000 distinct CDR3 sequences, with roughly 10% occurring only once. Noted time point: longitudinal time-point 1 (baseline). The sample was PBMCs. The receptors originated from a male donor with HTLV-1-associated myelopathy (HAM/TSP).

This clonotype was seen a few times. CDR3 loop: CASSAGLAGTVGEQFF. CDR3 DNA sequence: TGTGCCAGCAGCGCGGGACTAGCGGGGACTGTTGGTGAGCAGTTCTTC. The genes are TRBV6-4 and TRBJ2-1, with 13 bases fitting TRBD2. V lost 6 bases to trimming and J lost 9 bases; unmatched junction nucleotides: 11. CDR1 MRHNA and CDR2 SNTAGT come from the germline V gene. The CDR3 runs 16 residues.

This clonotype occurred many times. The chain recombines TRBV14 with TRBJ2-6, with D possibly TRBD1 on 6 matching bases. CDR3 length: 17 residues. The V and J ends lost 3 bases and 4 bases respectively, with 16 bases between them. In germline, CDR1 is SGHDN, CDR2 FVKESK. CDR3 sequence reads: CASSQDSPLAGANVLTF. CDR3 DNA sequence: TGTGCCAGCAGCCAGGACAGCCCTTTGGCGGGGGCCAACGTCCTGACTTTC.

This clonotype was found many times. The CDR3 nucleotides read TGTGCCAGCAGCACACAGGGGGCCGGCAATGAGCAGTTCTTC. It translates to CASSTQGAGNEQFF. The chain employs TRBV7-2 and TRBJ2-1; 9 bases line up with TRBD1. CDR1 and CDR2 from the germline V gene are SGHTA and FQGNSA. CDR3 length: 14 residues. V trimming: 5 bases; J trimming: 6 bases; junction bases outside the gene matches: 5.

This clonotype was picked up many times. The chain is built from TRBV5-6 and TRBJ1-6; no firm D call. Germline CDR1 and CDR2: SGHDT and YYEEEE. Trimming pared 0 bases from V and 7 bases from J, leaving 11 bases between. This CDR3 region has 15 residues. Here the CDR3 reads CASSLVGVINSPLHF. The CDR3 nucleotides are TGTGCCAGCAGCTTGGTTGGGGTTATCAATTCACCCCTCCACTTT. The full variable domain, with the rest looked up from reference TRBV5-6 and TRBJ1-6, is DAGVTQSPTHLIKTRGQQVTLRCSPKSGHDTVSWYQQALGQGPQFIFQYYEEEERQRGNFPDRFSGHQFPNYSSELNVNALLLGDSALYLCASSLVGVINSPLHFGNGTRLTVT.

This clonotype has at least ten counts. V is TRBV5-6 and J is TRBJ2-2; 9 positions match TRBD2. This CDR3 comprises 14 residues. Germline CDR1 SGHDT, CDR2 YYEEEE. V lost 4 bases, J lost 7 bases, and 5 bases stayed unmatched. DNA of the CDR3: TGTGCCAGCAGCCTTAGCGGGGGCATCGGGGAGCTGTTTTTT. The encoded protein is CASSLSGGIGELFF.

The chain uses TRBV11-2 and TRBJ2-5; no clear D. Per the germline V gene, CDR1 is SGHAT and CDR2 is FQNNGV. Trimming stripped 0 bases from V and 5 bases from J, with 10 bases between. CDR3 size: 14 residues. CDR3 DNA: TGTGCCAGCAGCTTAGACCCGGGTCGGGAGACCCAGTACTTC. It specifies CASSLDPGRETQYF.

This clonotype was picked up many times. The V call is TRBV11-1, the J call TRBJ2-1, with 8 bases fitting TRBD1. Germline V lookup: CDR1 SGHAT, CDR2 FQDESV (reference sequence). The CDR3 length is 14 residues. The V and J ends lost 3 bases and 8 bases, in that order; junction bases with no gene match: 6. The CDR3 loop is CASSFRTGSYEQFF. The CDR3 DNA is TGTGCCAGCAGCTTTCGGACAGGGTCATATGAGCAGTTCTTC.

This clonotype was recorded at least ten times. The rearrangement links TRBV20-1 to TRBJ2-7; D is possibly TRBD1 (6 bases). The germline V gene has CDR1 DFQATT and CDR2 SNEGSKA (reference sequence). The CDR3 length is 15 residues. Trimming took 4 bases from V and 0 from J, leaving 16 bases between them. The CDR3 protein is CSAIPGHLSSYEQYF. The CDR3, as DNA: TGCAGTGCTATACCGGGACATCTAAGCTCCTACGAGCAGTACTTC.

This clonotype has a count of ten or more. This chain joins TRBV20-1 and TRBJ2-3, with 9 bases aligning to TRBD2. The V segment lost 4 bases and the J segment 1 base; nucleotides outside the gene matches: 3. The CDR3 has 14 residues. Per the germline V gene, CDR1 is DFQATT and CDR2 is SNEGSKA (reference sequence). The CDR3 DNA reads TGCAGTGCTACCCGGACTAGCGGCACAGATACGCAGTATTTT. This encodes CSATRTSGTDTQYF.

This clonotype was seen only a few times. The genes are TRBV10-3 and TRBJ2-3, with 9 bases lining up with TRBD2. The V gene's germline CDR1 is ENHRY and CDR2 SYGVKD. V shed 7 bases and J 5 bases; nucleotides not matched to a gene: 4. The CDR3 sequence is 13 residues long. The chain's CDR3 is CAINLAGEDTQYF. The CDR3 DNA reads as TGTGCCATCAACTTAGCGGGGGAAGATACGCAGTATTTT.

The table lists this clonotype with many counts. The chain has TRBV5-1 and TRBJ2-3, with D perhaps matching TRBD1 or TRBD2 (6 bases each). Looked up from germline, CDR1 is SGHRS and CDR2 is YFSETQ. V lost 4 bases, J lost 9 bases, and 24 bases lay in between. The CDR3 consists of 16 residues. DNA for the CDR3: TGCGCCAGCAGCGTGATGGTCGGGGGCCCAGGAGAGACGCAGTATTTT. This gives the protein CASSVMVGGPGETQYF.

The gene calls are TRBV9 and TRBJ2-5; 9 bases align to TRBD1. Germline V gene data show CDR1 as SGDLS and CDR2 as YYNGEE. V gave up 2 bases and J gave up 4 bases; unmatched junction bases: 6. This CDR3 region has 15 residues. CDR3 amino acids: CASSVGDREGETQYF. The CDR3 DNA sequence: TGTGCCAGCAGCGTGGGGGACAGGGAGGGAGAGACCCAGTACTTC.

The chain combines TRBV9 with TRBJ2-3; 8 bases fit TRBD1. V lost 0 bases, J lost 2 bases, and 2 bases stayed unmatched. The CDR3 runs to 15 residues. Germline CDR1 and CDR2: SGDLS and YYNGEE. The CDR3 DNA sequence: TGTGCCAGCAGCGTAGACAGGGGGACCACAGATACGCAGTATTTT. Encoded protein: CASSVDRGTTDTQYF.

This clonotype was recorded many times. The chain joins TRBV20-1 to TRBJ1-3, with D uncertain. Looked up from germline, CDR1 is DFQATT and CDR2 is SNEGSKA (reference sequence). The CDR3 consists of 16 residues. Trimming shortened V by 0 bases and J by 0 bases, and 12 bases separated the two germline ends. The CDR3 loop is CSARDWGSSSGNTIYF. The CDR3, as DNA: TGCAGTGCTAGAGATTGGGGATCGAGCTCTGGAAACACCATATATTTT.

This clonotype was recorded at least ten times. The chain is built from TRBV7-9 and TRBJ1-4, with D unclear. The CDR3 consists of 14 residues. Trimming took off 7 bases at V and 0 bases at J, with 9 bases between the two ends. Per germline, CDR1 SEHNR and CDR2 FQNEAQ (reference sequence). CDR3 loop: CASKQTATNEKLFF. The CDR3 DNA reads TGTGCCAGCAAGCAGACCGCAACTAATGAAAAACTGTTTTTT.

CDR3 sequence: CASSLRGTYTQYF. CDR3 DNA: TGTGCCAGCAGCTTGAGGGGAACATATACGCAGTATTTT. This sequence joins TRBV5-4 and TRBJ2-3; D possibly corresponds to TRBD1 (5 bases). Germline values: CDR1 SGHNT, CDR2 YYREEE (reference sequence). CDR3 length: 13 amino acids. Trimming cost V 1 base and J 7 bases, with 10 bases left between them.

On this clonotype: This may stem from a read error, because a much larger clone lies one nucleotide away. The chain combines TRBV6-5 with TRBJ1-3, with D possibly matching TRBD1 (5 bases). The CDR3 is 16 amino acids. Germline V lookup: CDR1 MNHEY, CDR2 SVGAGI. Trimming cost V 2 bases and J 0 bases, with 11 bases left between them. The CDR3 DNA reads TGTGCCAGCAGTTACGGTACAGGAGACTCTGGAAACACCATATATTTT. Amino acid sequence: CASSYGTGDSGNTIYF.

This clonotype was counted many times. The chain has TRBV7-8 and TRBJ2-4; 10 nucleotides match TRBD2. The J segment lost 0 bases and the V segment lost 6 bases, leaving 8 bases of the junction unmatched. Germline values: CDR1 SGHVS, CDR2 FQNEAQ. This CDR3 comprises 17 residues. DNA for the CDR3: TGTGCCAGCAGTCTTAGCGGGGGGCCACTAGCCAAAAACATTCAGTACTTC. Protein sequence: CASSLSGGPLAKNIQYF.

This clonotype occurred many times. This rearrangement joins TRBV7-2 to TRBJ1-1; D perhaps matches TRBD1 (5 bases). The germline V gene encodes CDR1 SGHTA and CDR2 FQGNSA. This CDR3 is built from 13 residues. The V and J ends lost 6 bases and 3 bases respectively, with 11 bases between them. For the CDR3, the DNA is TGTGCCAGCAGGAAGGACATTTACACTGAAGCTTTCTTT. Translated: CASRKDIYTEAFF.

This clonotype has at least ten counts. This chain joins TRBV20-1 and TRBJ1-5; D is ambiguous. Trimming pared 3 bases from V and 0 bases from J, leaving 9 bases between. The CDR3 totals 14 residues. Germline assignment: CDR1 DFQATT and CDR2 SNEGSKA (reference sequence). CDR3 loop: CSASRQASNQPQHF. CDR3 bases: TGCAGTGCTAGCCGACAAGCTAGCAATCAGCCCCAGCATTTT.

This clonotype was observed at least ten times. The CDR3: CASKGLNYEQYF. The CDR3 DNA is TGTGCCAGCAAGGGACTGAACTACGAGCAGTACTTC. V is TRBV12-3 or TRBV12-4 and J is TRBJ2-7; TRBD2 is a possible D gene (6 bases). The V gene lost 7 bases and the J gene lost 3 bases, with 10 bases spanning the gap. The CDR3 has 12 residues.